One sample yielded the 21 T cell receptor beta chains listed below, sequenced in a study of blood T cell repertoires in COVID-19. Sequencing used immunoSEQ multiplex PCR; TCRdb keeps in-frame clones, though not all of them. In the table there are approximately 300,000 clones, over 75% of which are singletons. The specimen was peripheral blood. These receptors were collected from a woman younger than 45 with COVID-19, enrolled during active disease.

V gene TRBV5-6 combines with J gene TRBJ1-2; D gene uncertain. The CDR3 sequence is 13 residues long. V lost 1 base and J lost 4, with 8 bases in between. CDR1 and CDR2 from the germline V gene are SGHDT and YYEEEE. CDR3 loop: CASSLFGSYGYTF. The CDR3 DNA reads as TGTGCCAGCAGCTTGTTCGGTTCCTATGGCTACACCTTC.

The V gene is TRBV6-5, the J gene TRBJ2-5; TRBD1 matches at 9 bases. V trimming: 6 bases; J trimming: 4 bases; junction bases outside the gene matches: 3. Per germline, CDR1 MNHEY and CDR2 SVGAGI. The CDR3 extends over 13 amino acids. The CDR3 nucleotides are TGTGCCAGCAGCACAGGGGGCGGAGAGACCCAGTACTTC. It translates to CASSTGGGETQYF.

This chain connects TRBV7-2 to TRBJ1-2; 7 bases are shared with TRBD1. The junction had 7 bases not matched to a gene; V was cut back by 4 bases and J by 8 bases. The CDR3 has 13 amino acids. Germline V gives CDR1 SGHTA, CDR2 FQGNSA. As DNA, the CDR3 is TGTGCCAGCAGCTCGACAGGGACGCGGGGCTACACCTTC. Translating gives CASSSTGTRGYTF.

The chain carries TRBV19 and TRBJ1-1; 7 bases map to TRBD1. The CDR3 has 16 residues. Trimming took 4 bases from V and 2 from J; bases not matched to a gene: 10. The germline V gene encodes CDR1 LNHDA and CDR2 SQIVND (reference sequence). CDR3 sequence: CASSTTTYRGNTEAFF. DNA of the CDR3: TGTGCCAGTAGTACCACAACCTACAGGGGTAACACTGAAGCTTTCTTT.

This clone was recorded once. The chain has TRBV30 and TRBJ1-5, with D possibly TRBD1 on 5 matching bases. Germline V CDR1 and CDR2: GTSNPN, SVGIG (reference sequence). The V end was cut by 0 bases, the J end by 6 bases, with 12 bases between. The CDR3 extends over 14 amino acids. CDR3 residues: CAWSVIGVGQPQHF. The CDR3 DNA reads TGTGCCTGGAGTGTAATAGGGGTAGGTCAGCCCCAGCATTTT.

The chain recombines TRBV12-3 or TRBV12-4 with TRBJ2-3; D uncertain. CDR3 length: 12 residues. Trimming pared 6 bases from V and 4 bases from J, leaving 8 bases between. The CDR3 sequence: CASRSVADTQYF. DNA of the CDR3: TGTGCCAGCAGAAGCGTTGCAGATACGCAGTATTTT.

CDR3 amino acids: CASSLVGAGGNYGYTF. The CDR3 DNA sequence: TGTGCCAGCAGCTTAGTTGGGGCAGGGGGTAACTATGGCTACACCTTC. The rearrangement uses TRBV7-9 and TRBJ1-2, with TRBD1 matching 7 bases. Trimming cost V 1 base and J 1 base; bases outside gene matches: 6. CDR3 length: 16 amino acids. Germline V gives CDR1 SEHNR, CDR2 FQNEAQ (reference sequence).

The chain is built from TRBV5-1 and TRBJ2-1; 8 nucleotides match TRBD2. V shed 5 bases, J shed 1 base, and the junction held 5 bases outside the gene matches. This CDR3 spans 15 amino acids. Germline-derived CDR1 and CDR2 are SGHRS and YFSETQ. This chain's CDR3 is CASRLTSGSYNEQFF. In DNA form, the CDR3 reads TGCGCCAGCAGGCTAACTAGCGGTTCCTACAATGAGCAGTTCTTC.

CDR3 protein: CASSPVTDTQYF. The CDR3 coding sequence is TGTGCCAGCAGCCCAGTCACAGATACGCAGTATTTT. The chain is built from TRBV11-2 and TRBJ2-3; no definite D call. The CDR3 covers 12 residues. Looked up from germline, CDR1 is SGHAT and CDR2 is FQNNGV. With 5 bases removed from V and 2 bases from J, the gap between germline ends came to 5 bases.

The V call is TRBV2, the J call TRBJ1-4; the D gene is possibly TRBD1 (6 bases). V gave up 0 bases and J gave up 5 bases, with 10 bases separating them. CDR3 length equals 15 residues. The germline V gene has CDR1 SNHLY and CDR2 FYNNEI. In DNA, the CDR3 is TGTGCCAGCAGTGAAGCGGGACACTTAAATGAAAAACTGTTTTTT. Amino acid sequence: CASSEAGHLNEKLFF.

This chain links TRBV18 with TRBJ2-7; D is uncertain. Germline values: CDR1 KGHSH, CDR2 LQKENI. V was trimmed by 1 base and J by 3 bases, leaving 7 bases between them. The CDR3 covers 13 residues. DNA for the CDR3: TGTGCCAGCTCACCACTGGCTGGCTACGAGCAGTACTTC. This gives the protein CASSPLAGYEQYF.

This rearrangement joins TRBV4-1 to TRBJ2-7, with 10 positions matching TRBD1. The germline gives CDR1 MGHRA, CDR2 YSYEKL. With 4 bases clipped from V and 4 bases from J, the junction kept 10 bases outside the gene matches. This CDR3 contains 16 residues. CDR3 loop: CASSRRPGTGEYEQYF. Written as DNA, the CDR3 is TGCGCCAGCAGCCGCCGTCCCGGGACAGGGGAGTACGAGCAGTACTTC.

The chain has TRBV28 and TRBJ2-2; TRBD1 aligns across 10 bases. The CDR3 has 14 amino acids. The V gene's germline CDR1 is MDHEN and CDR2 SYDVKM. With 5 bases clipped from V and 4 bases from J, the junction kept 1 base outside the gene matches. In DNA, the CDR3 is TGTGCCAGCAGTAGGACAGGGGGCACCGGGGAGCTGTTTTTT. Its protein product is CASSRTGGTGELFF.

The chain joins TRBV23-1 to TRBJ2-2; TRBD2 agrees at 7 bases. TRBV23-1 is an ORF for which the function is uncertain. The CDR3 covers 19 residues. The V gene end was trimmed by 4 bases and the J gene end by 4 bases; junction bases not matched to a gene: 18. CDR3 DNA sequence: TGCGCCAGCAGTCTCCCCCCCAATAGTTGCGGGGGAGGCACCGGGGAGCTGTTTTTT. This encodes CASSLPPNSCGGGTGELFF.

The V gene is TRBV7-2, the J gene TRBJ2-7; 14 bases align to TRBD2. Germline V gene lookup returns CDR1 SGHTA and CDR2 FQGNSA. The CDR3 is 18 residues long. The ends lost 4 bases at V and 3 bases at J; junction bases unmatched: 11. CDR3 protein: CASSSTSGRAFFSYEQYF. In DNA form, the CDR3 reads TGTGCCAGCAGCTCGACTAGCGGGAGGGCCTTTTTCAGCTACGAGCAGTACTTC.

This chain uses TRBV28 with TRBJ2-2; a weak D match, TRBD2 (5 bases). Germline V gives CDR1 MDHEN, CDR2 SYDVKM. V gave up 5 bases and J gave up 2 bases, with 9 bases separating them. The CDR3 length is 14 residues. The CDR3 is CASSREANTGELFF. CDR3 nucleotides: TGTGCCAGCAGTCGGGAAGCCAACACCGGGGAGCTGTTTTTT.

V is TRBV19 and J is TRBJ2-3, with D possibly matching TRBD2 (5 bases). This CDR3 contains 13 residues. V was pared by 6 bases and J by 4 bases, with 11 bases between. The V gene's germline CDR1 is LNHDA and CDR2 SQIVND (reference sequence). The CDR3 is CASSLGLSDTQYF. CDR3 nucleotide sequence: TGTGCCAGTAGCCTCGGACTTTCAGATACGCAGTATTTT.

This clone was observed a few times. CDR3 nucleotide sequence: TGTGCCAGCAGCACCGGGACAGCCGCCCACGAGCAGTACTTC. This translates into CASSTGTAAHEQYF. This chain uses TRBV9 with TRBJ2-7, with 7 bases identical to TRBD1. V lost 4 bases, J lost 5 bases, and 9 bases stayed unmatched. The CDR3 is 14 amino acids. CDR1 SGDLS and CDR2 YYNGEE come from the germline V gene.

A few counts support this clone. The chain recombines TRBV2 with TRBJ2-7; possible D gene TRBD1, 5 bases. CDR3 size: 13 residues. The germline CDR1 and CDR2 sequences are SNHLY and FYNNEI. V lost 5 bases and J lost 1, with 9 bases in between. The CDR3 nucleotides are TGTGCCAGCAGTCTAGGGGTGTCCTACGAGCAGTACTTC. Residues: CASSLGVSYEQYF.

The gene calls are TRBV13 and TRBJ2-7, with TRBD1 matching 8 bases. V was pared by 0 bases and J by 1 base, with 5 bases of the junction left unmatched. CDR3 length: 16 amino acids. Germline CDR1 reads PRHDT; CDR2 reads FYEKMQ (reference sequence). The CDR3, as DNA: TGTGCCAGCAGCTTAGGCTACGACAGGGGTTCCTACGAGCAGTACTTC. Protein sequence: CASSLGYDRGSYEQYF.

The CDR3 region has the DNA TGTGCCAGCAGCATGGGACTAGCGGTATACAATGAGCAGTTCTTC. The encoded protein is CASSMGLAVYNEQFF. The rearrangement links TRBV5-5 to TRBJ2-1; 11 bases agree with TRBD2. The CDR3 extends over 15 amino acids. Germline CDR1 SGHKS, CDR2 YYEKEE (reference sequence). The trim removed 4 bases at V and 4 bases at J, leaving 4 bases unmatched.